The present T cell receptor (beta chain) was sequenced within a study of blood T cell repertoires in COVID-19. Generated by immunoSEQ multiplex PCR, the TCRdb table keeps only in-frame clones and is missing some. The top ten clones hold roughly 2.5% of a sample with more than 75,000 clones, 89% of them seen once. V dropped 1 base and J dropped 1; count of bases not matched to a gene: 4. CDR1 is LNHDA, CDR2 SQIVND, per germline (reference sequence). This CDR3 is built from 17 residues. This chain connects TRBV19 to TRBJ2-1; 10 nucleotides match TRBD2. Sequenced: peripheral blood. The source of this sequence is a man aged 50 or older with COVID-19, enrolled during active disease. The CDR3, as DNA: TGTGCCAGTAGTATAGGCCCTAGCGGGGGATCCTACAATGAGCAGTTCTTC. It is translated as CASSIGPSGGSYNEQFF.